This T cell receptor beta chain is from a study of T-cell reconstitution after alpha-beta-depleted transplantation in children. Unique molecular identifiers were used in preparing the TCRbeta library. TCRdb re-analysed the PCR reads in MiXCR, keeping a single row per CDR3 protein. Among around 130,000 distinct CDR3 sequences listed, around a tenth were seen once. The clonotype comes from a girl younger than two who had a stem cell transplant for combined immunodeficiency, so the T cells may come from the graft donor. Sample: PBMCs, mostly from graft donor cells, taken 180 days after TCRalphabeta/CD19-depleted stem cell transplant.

This CDR3 is CASSRGQVSSYEQYF. CDR3 bases: TGTGCCAGCAGCAGAGGACAGGTGTCATCCTACGAGCAGTACTTC. The chain has TRBV21-1 and TRBJ2-7; the DNA was not used to check the table's D call, TRBD1. TRBV21-1 has pseudogene status. The CDR3 is made up of 15 amino acids.